The T cell receptor (beta chain) described here comes from a study of shared clonotypes between healthy human individuals. Study-level points and caveats: Estimated richness was generally greater in naive than memory subsets. Only blood samples were collected, and tissue repertoires likely differ.

Investigators divided CD4+ cells into CD45RA+ naive and CD45RA-negative memory subsets. In regard to this clone: Its matching antigen is unknown.

The V and J ends lost 0 bases and 6 bases respectively, with 11 bases between them. Germline V gene sequence: CDR1 MNHNS, CDR2 SASEGT. CDR3 length: 14 residues. The authors distributed each subset's genomic DNA evenly over several immunoSEQ plates. Method: immunoSEQ multiplex PCR; TCRdb's copy keeps in-frame clones and lacks some. The table includes more than 2 million clones, 85% to 95% detected once. The sample taken for sequencing was naive CD4+ T cells sorted from blood. The subset is: CD45RA+ positively selected. The origin of this receptor is a man between 18 and 29 years old in good health. The rearrangement joins TRBV6-1 to TRBJ1-2; no clear D. CDR3 coding DNA: TGTGCCAGCAGTGAAGCGTACTTTGGGGATGGCTACACCTTC. Amino acids: CASSEAYFGDGYTF.